The T cell receptor (beta chain) described here comes from a study of blood T cell repertoires in COVID-19 (dated by TCRdb to the early 2020s). Study-level background: Samples covering the acute and convalescent phases of COVID-19 were provided by collaborators in the United States, Italy and Spain. The material from the prospective study consisted of cDNA or gDNA derived from T cells, B-cell-depleted T cells, or PBMCs. Deeply sampled blood TCRbeta repertoires from subjects exposed to, actively infected with, or recovered from COVID-19 were included in the dataset. The repertoires were released in a freely available public database meant as a resource for research on the immune response to SARS-CoV-2. The samples were drawn from two sources: the first 160 participants of the ongoing ImmuneRACE study, and 1,254 subjects contributed by 6 global collaborators. A de-identified subject ID, COVID-19 status, age in years and sex were almost always included in the sample metadata. Where available, HLA class I and class II types were obtained from metadata supplied by the sample provider rather than from assay-based typing. Study-wide findings and limitations: Clinical and demographic metadata were provided uncurated, with the amount varying by source and participant.

Turning to this clone: This receptor's antigen is unknown. Per-nucleotide qualities are absent, and no much larger clonotype sits a single base away.

TCRbeta CDR3 regions were amplified from genomic DNA by means of the immunoSEQ Assay, a bias-controlled multiplex PCR. Per the authors' processing: The number of nucleated cells in each sample was estimated from the amplification of reference gene primers within the assay. To quantify the absolute abundance of each unique TCRbeta CDR3 rearrangement, sequence reads were collapsed and filtered. For each sample, productive Simpson clonality was calculated by taking the square root of Simpson's diversity index across productive rearrangements. Drawn from immuneACCESS, this table holds only the in-frame rearrangements with V and J called that TCRdb kept. Clones are partly lost; checked studies trace under half to an unresolved V gene and leave the rest unexplained. V and J calls and clone size are copied from that table; D and trimming were computed from the DNA. This sample gives some 230,000 clones in total; 82% of them show up just once. The ten largest clonotypes hold 7.5% to 9.5% of the sample.

One collaborating source in Seattle enrolled patients during active infection and followed them longitudinally through the course of disease. Each collaborating institution followed its own protocols to collect whole blood in K2EDTA tubes. For TCRbeta analysis, collaborator samples were shipped as frozen whole blood, as isolated PBMCs, or as DNA extracted from either sample type. The sample taken for sequencing was peripheral blood. The TCR was taken from an elderly woman with COVID-19, enrolled during active disease.

CDR3 protein: CASSVAGTETNYGYTF. The DNA sequence is as follows: TGTGCCAGCAGCGTTGCCGGGACAGAGACTAACTATGGCTACACCTTC. This receptor chain uses TRBV4-2 and TRBJ1-2, with TRBD1 matching 7 junction bases. The V end gives up 5 bases and the J end 0 bases, leaving 9 bases in the junction not matched to a gene. The CDR3 measures 16 amino acids from cysteine to phenylalanine. Only the CDR3 portion is preserved as DNA: 48 bases, with reading frame beginning at the first base. In the germline V gene, CDR1 corresponds to LGHNA and CDR2 to YNFKEQ.